The clone carrying this TCR beta chain showed up just a few times. Its antigen remains unidentified. Unique molecular identifiers were added to individual cDNA molecules. MiXCR, run by TCRdb on the 5' RACE reads, gives a single entry per CDR3 protein. This sample yields tens of thousands of distinct CDR3 sequences, of which 14% to 15% are seen a single time; around 6% belongs to the top ten. This entry belongs to a study of early T cells in non-severe SARS-CoV-2 infection. Study-wide background: RNA in bulk from unsorted whole blood was sequenced, and chains were unpaired.

Broader study findings: CD4 and private specificities were missed by VDJdb matching, which favored anti-spike CD8 responses.

Germline V gene lookup returns CDR1 MNHEY and CDR2 SMNVEV (reference sequence). The CDR3 runs to 12 residues. Trimming stripped 7 bases from V and 2 bases from J, with 3 bases between. The sequenced material came from whole blood. The rearrangement links TRBV27 to TRBJ2-6; D unclear. This receptor was identified in an adult who was a healthcare worker with PCR-confirmed SARS-CoV-2 infection or an uninfected control (not recorded which). The CDR3 is CASKAGANVLTF. CDR3 nucleotides: TGTGCCAGCAAAGCTGGGGCCAACGTCCTGACTTTC.